In its sample, the clone carrying this T cell receptor beta chain was seen many times. The antigen is not known. The sample comes from a study of T cells after posttransplantation cyclophosphamide. General observations from the study: Donor CD8+ memory clones often dominated recipient blood repertoires at later times. TRB overlap between skin or GI tissue T cells and blood was limited. TRB clonality was highly associated with recipient CMV seropositivity and reactivation.

Peripheral blood was collected from the related graft donor on the marrow donation day. The CDR3 is made up of 14 amino acids. Germline loops: CDR1 SGHNT, CDR2 YYREEE (reference sequence). V was cut by 2 bases and J by 5 bases, with 13 bases left in between. The protocol was immunoSEQ multiplex PCR, while the TCRdb copy is restricted to in-frame clones and leaves out a portion. Altogether more than 40,000 clones were found in the sample, and no singletons occur. The sequence came from a middle-aged man in good health, CMV-negative, and a related stem cell transplant donor. Sequencing was carried out using PBMCs. The V and J genes are TRBV5-4 and TRBJ2-5; the D gene is possibly TRBD2 (6 bases). Written as DNA, the CDR3 is TGTGCCAGCAGCTTAGGTGGGAGGAAGGAGACCCAGTACTTC. This codes for CASSLGGRKETQYF.